This passage covers 8 T cell receptor beta chains from one sample sequenced in a study of T cell responses to AZD1222 COVID-19 vaccine. Only in-frame clones appear in the TCRdb table, and some are missing; sequencing was by immunoSEQ multiplex PCR. Counted here are about 120,000 clones, 85% to 95% occurring once; the ten biggest clones make up just under 3%. Sequencing used peripheral blood, obtained on day 0 of AZD1222 vaccination. The receptors shown here come from an adult in good health.

This clone was seen more than once but under ten times. The chain joins TRBV6-2 or TRBV6-3 to TRBJ1-2, with unresolved D. Trimming took 5 bases from V and 5 from J, leaving 9 bases between them. The germline CDR1 and CDR2 sequences are MNHEY and SVGEGT. CDR3 size: 12 residues. The chain's CDR3 is CASSVSPYGYTF. The CDR3 bases are TGTGCCAGCAGTGTAAGCCCGTATGGCTACACCTTC.

CDR3 residues: CASSIEDTSSYEQYF. The CDR3 DNA sequence: TGTGCCAGTAGTATTGAGGACACGTCCTCCTACGAGCAGTACTTC. The chain combines TRBV19 with TRBJ2-7, with D maybe TRBD1 (5 bases). V was shortened by 3 bases and J by 0 bases, with 12 bases between the two germline ends. Germline V gene data show CDR1 as LNHDA and CDR2 as SQIVND (reference sequence). CDR3 length equals 15 residues.

The rearrangement links TRBV18 to TRBJ1-1; D perhaps matches TRBD1 (6 bases). Per germline, CDR1 KGHSH and CDR2 LQKENI. The V end lost 1 base, the J end lost 4 bases, and 13 bases lay between the germline ends. The CDR3 covers 15 residues. The CDR3 bases are TGTGCCAGCTCACCACGGTCTCTACAGGGCACTGAAGCTTTCTTT. Encoded protein: CASSPRSLQGTEAFF.

This sequence joins TRBV9 and TRBJ2-3, with 7 bases lining up with TRBD2. Germline V lookup: CDR1 SGDLS, CDR2 YYNGEE. Losses at the gene ends were 4 bases for V and 4 bases for J; bases not matched to a gene: 6. CDR3 length: 14 residues. The CDR3 reads CASSFMTSSDTQYF. The CDR3 nucleotides are TGTGCCAGCAGCTTCATGACTAGCTCAGATACGCAGTATTTT. Full variable domain (outside the CDR3, taken from reference TRBV9 and TRBJ2-3): DSGVTQTPKHLITATGQRVTLRCSPRSGDLSVYWYQQSLDQGLQFLIQYYNGEERAKGNILERFSAQQFPDLHSELNLSSLELGDSALYFCASSFMTSSDTQYFGPGTRLTVL.

This chain uses TRBV5-5 with TRBJ1-5; D unclear. V lost 0 bases to trimming and J lost 7 bases, with 5 bases between them. The CDR3 is made up of 12 amino acids. Germline V lookup: CDR1 SGHKS, CDR2 YYEKEE (reference sequence). As DNA, the CDR3 is TGTGCCAGCAGCTTGGTGGGGCAGCCCCAGCATTTT. Residues: CASSLVGQPQHF.

The CDR3 loop reads CASNILGTDTQYF. Here the CDR3 DNA reads TGTGCCAGCAATATCTTGGGTACAGATACGCAGTATTTT. J is TRBJ2-3 and V is TRBV6-5; D remains unclear. This CDR3 comprises 13 residues. V lost 7 bases to trimming and J lost 3 bases, with 11 bases between them. CDR1 and CDR2 from the germline V gene are MNHEY and SVGAGI.

This chain joins TRBV27 and TRBJ2-7; D gene ambiguous. The CDR3 is 14 residues long. V was clipped by 7 bases and J by 1 base, with 14 bases between them. The germline V gene has CDR1 MNHEY and CDR2 SMNVEV (reference sequence). In DNA, the CDR3 is TGTGCCAGCATCCTAGAATGGGCTTCCTACGAGCAGTACTTC. Amino acids: CASILEWASYEQYF.

This clone was seen a single time. The V call is TRBV5-1, the J call TRBJ1-1, with 9 bases that match TRBD1. The junction had 7 bases not matched to a gene; V was cut back by 4 bases and J by 6 bases. Germline V gene sequence: CDR1 SGHRS, CDR2 YFSETQ. The CDR3 has 14 residues. The CDR3, as DNA: TGCGCCAGCAGCCCGGACAGGGGAAGGTCTGAAGCTTTCTTT. It encodes CASSPDRGRSEAFF.